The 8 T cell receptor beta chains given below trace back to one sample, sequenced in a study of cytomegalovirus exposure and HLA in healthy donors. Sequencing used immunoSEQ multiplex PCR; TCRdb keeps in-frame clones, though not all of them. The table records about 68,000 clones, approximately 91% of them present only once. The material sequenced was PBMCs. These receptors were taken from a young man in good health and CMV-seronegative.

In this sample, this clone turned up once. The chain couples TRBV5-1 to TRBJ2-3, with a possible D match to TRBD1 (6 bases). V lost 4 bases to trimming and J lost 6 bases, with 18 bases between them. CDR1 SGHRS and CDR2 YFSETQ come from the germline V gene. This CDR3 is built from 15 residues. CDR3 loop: CASSPTGIASDTQYF. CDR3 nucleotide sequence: TGCGCCAGCAGCCCGACAGGAATTGCTTCTGATACGCAGTATTTT.

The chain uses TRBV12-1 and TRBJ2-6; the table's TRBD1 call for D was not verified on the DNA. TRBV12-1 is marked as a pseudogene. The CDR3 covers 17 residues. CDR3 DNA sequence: TGTGCCAGCAGCTCTACAGGGTTTGATGCTGGGGCCAACGTCCTGACTTTC. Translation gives CASSSTGFDAGANVLTF.

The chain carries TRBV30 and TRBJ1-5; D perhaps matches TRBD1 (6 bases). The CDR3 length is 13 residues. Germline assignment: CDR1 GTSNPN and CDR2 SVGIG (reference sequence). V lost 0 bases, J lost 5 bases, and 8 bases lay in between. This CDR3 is CAWSVGGDQPQHF. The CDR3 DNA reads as TGTGCCTGGAGTGTAGGGGGGGATCAGCCCCAGCATTTT. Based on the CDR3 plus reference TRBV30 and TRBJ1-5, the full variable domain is SQTIHQWPATLVQPVGSPLSLECTVEGTSNPNLYWYRQAAGRGLQLLFYSVGIGQISSEVPQNLSASRPQDRQFILSSKKLLLSDSGFYLCAWSVGGDQPQHFGDGTRLSIL.

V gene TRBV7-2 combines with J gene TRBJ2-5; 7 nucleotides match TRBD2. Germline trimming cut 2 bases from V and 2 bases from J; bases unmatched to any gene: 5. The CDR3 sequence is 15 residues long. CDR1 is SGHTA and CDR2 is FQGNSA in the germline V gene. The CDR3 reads CASSLPPGLQETQYF. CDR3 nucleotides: TGTGCCAGCAGCTTACCTCCGGGACTACAAGAGACCCAGTACTTC.

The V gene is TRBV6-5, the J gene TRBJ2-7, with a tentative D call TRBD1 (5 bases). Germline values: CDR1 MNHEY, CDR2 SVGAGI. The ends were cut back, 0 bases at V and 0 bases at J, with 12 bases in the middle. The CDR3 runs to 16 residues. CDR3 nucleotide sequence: TGTGCCAGCAGTTACTCAGGGGTAAGGGGCTCCTACGAGCAGTACTTC. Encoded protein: CASSYSGVRGSYEQYF.

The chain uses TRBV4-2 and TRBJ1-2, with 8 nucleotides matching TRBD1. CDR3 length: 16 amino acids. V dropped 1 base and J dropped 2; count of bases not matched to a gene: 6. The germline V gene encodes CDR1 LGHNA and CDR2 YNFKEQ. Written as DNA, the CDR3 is TGTGCCAGCAGCCAAGTGCGCGACAGGGGAAACTATGGCTACACCTTC. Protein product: CASSQVRDRGNYGYTF.

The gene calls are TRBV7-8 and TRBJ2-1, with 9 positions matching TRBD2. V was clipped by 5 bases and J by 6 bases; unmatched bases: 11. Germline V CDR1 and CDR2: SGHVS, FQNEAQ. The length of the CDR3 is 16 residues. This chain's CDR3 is CASSRELLAGTNEQFF. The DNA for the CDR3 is TGTGCCAGCAGCAGAGAGCTACTAGCGGGTACCAATGAGCAGTTCTTC.

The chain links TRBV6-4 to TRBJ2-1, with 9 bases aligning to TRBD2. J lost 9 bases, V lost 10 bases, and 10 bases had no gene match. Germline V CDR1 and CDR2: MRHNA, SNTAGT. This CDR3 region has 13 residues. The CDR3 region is CATGREGKSEQFF. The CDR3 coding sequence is TGTGCCACCGGGCGGGAGGGTAAGAGTGAGCAGTTCTTC.